What follows describes a single TCR beta chain. Its antigen is not identified. A read error may account for a junction end that differs from germline. The data were taken from a study of T cells in pancreatic ductal adenocarcinoma. Study conclusions and caveats: Tumor and blood clonality did not differ significantly, about 0.11 versus 0.078. Unique clonotypes were around 8-fold more numerous in blood than in tumor. Enrichment of CD45RO+ effector over naive T cells in tumors may bias clonality.

Selected pancreatic ductal adenocarcinoma patients had undergone surgery without neoadjuvant therapy. The CDR3 is 15 residues long. Germline loops: CDR1 SGHRS, CDR2 YFSETQ. Libraries were prepared by immunoSEQ multiplex PCR; TCRdb keeps only in-frame clonotypes and omits some of them. The sample contains some 2,600 clones, roughly 84% of which appear only once. The chain has TRBV5-1 and TRBJ2-7, with D possibly being TRBD1 (5 bases). Material for sequencing was pancreatic tumor tissue. The sequence was collected from a human donor with pancreatic ductal adenocarcinoma. The CDR3 region is CASRLGQGHYYEQYF. The CDR3 DNA is TGCGCCAGCAGATTGGGGCAGGGCCACTACTACGAGCAGTACTTC.